Below are 24 T cell receptor beta chains sequenced from a single sample in a study of shared clonotypes between healthy human individuals. Naive CD8 cells, CD45RO-negative and positively selected for CCR7, excluded terminally differentiated effector memory CD45RA+ cells. The protocol was immunoSEQ multiplex PCR, while the TCRdb copy is restricted to in-frame clones and leaves out a portion. The data hold almost 700,000 clones, with just over 90% observed a single time. Specimen: naive CD8+ T cells sorted from blood. The receptors derive from a man aged 25-45 years in good health.

A few counts support this clone. The V and J genes are TRBV10-3 and TRBJ2-7; no clear D. V shed 1 base and J shed 3 bases, with 7 bases lying between them. The germline gives CDR1 ENHRY, CDR2 SYGVKD. The CDR3 has 13 amino acids. The CDR3 DNA follows: TGTGCCATCAGTGAGTTTTCTTACTACGAGCAGTACTTC. It specifies CAISEFSYYEQYF.

The chain employs TRBV28 and TRBJ2-7; 14 nucleotides line up with TRBD2. CDR1 is MDHEN, CDR2 SYDVKM, per germline. CDR3 length equals 16 residues. With 7 bases clipped from V and 2 bases from J, the junction kept 7 bases outside the gene matches. The CDR3 DNA reads as TGTGCCAGCAAGGGGACTAGCGGGAGTGAACCCTACGAGCAGTACTTC. The encoded protein is CASKGTSGSEPYEQYF.

J is TRBJ1-1 and V is TRBV27; tentative D call: TRBD1 (5 bases). Germline assignment: CDR1 MNHEY and CDR2 SMNVEV (reference sequence). The CDR3 consists of 16 residues. V shed 5 bases and J shed 1 base, with 17 bases lying between them. DNA for the CDR3: TGTGCCAGCAGTACCTATCCGGGACCTAAGAACACTGAAGCTTTCTTT. It yields the protein CASSTYPGPKNTEAFF.

This clone was observed a few times. The V gene is TRBV19, the J gene TRBJ2-7, with 10 bases that match TRBD1. After removal of 3 bases from V and 10 bases from J, the junction contained 9 bases not matched to a gene. From germline, CDR1 is LNHDA and CDR2 SQIVND (reference sequence). This CDR3 has 14 amino acids. CDR3 coding DNA: TGTGCCAGTAGTATGGATTCCGGGACAGGGGAACAGTACTTC. Translation: CASSMDSGTGEQYF.

Of note for this clone: Additional DNA sequences in this sample encode the identical CDR3. This rearrangement joins TRBV9 to TRBJ2-3, with D possibly matching TRBD2 (5 bases). V lost 0 bases and J 0 bases, leaving 8 bases between the germline ends. Germline lookup yields CDR1 SGDLS and CDR2 YYNGEE. The CDR3 has 15 amino acids. This chain's CDR3 is CASSVGGLSTDTQYF. CDR3 coding DNA: TGTGCCAGCAGCGTAGGAGGGTTGAGCACAGATACGCAGTATTTT.

The V call is TRBV27, the J call TRBJ2-1, with 10 bases lining up with TRBD2. Germline values: CDR1 MNHEY, CDR2 SMNVEV (reference sequence). J gave up 1 base and V 2 bases, and 14 bases lay outside the gene matches. CDR3 size: 20 residues. The CDR3: CASSLTGLAGAVKSYNEQFF. For the CDR3, the DNA is TGTGCCAGCAGTTTAACCGGGCTAGCGGGAGCGGTGAAATCCTACAATGAGCAGTTCTTC.

CDR3 in amino acids: CASSSDYNEQFF. Here the CDR3 DNA reads TGTGCCAGCAGCTCCGACTACAATGAGCAGTTCTTC. V usage is TRBV11-2 and J usage is TRBJ2-1, with D hard to call. In germline, CDR1 is SGHAT, CDR2 FQNNGV. The CDR3 is made up of 12 amino acids. V lost 4 bases and J 3 bases, leaving 4 bases between the germline ends.

This chain joins TRBV4-1 and TRBJ2-7; 9 nucleotides match TRBD2. With 0 bases clipped from V and 3 bases from J, the junction kept 0 bases outside the gene matches. CDR1 and CDR2 from the germline V gene are MGHRA and YSYEKL. The CDR3 extends over 14 amino acids. CDR3 DNA: TGCGCCAGCAGCCAAGAGACTAGCGGCTACGAGCAGTACTTC. Its translation is CASSQETSGYEQYF.

This clone was detected only once. The chain joins TRBV7-9 to TRBJ1-5, with unresolved D. The germline V gene has CDR1 SEHNR and CDR2 FQNEAQ (reference sequence). V dropped 5 bases and J dropped 3 bases, with 11 bases sitting between them. CDR3 length equals 14 residues. In nucleotides, the CDR3 is TGTGCCAGCAGCCAAGGGAAGTTCAATCAGCCCCAGCATTTT. Translation: CASSQGKFNQPQHF.

The rearrangement joins TRBV11-2 to TRBJ2-3; D is unclear. From germline, CDR1 is SGHAT and CDR2 FQNNGV. This CDR3 comprises 18 residues. Trimming removed 1 base at V and 0 bases at J, with 17 bases between. CDR3 nucleotide sequence: TGTGCCAGCAGCTTAGCCGGCGGCGTTCAGACTAGCACAGATACGCAGTATTTT. It specifies CASSLAGGVQTSTDTQYF.

This chain links TRBV29-1 with TRBJ2-7, with D possibly matching TRBD1 (7 bases). Germline values: CDR1 SQVTM, CDR2 ANQGSEA. This CDR3 contains 14 residues. Trimming took off 3 bases at V and 5 bases at J, with 17 bases between the two ends. The CDR3 reads CSVDGGTVPNEQYF. The CDR3 DNA reads as TGCAGCGTTGATGGGGGGACAGTACCTAACGAGCAGTACTTC.

As concerns this clone: Other DNA sequences in the sample encode the same CDR3. This sequence joins TRBV7-6 and TRBJ2-1, with 9 bases matching TRBD2. Germline CDR1 reads SGHVS; CDR2 reads FNYEAQ. V shed 3 bases and J 7 bases; nucleotides not matched to a gene: 4. The CDR3 consists of 14 residues. The CDR3 sequence is CASSLGGRVNEQFF. CDR3 DNA: TGTGCCAGCAGCTTGGGCGGGAGGGTAAATGAGCAGTTCTTC.

This clone was seen a handful of times. The gene calls are TRBV13 and TRBJ2-7; TRBD2 aligns across 12 bases. Germline trimming cut 4 bases from V and 6 bases from J; bases unmatched to any gene: 4. Germline V lookup: CDR1 PRHDT, CDR2 FYEKMQ (reference sequence). There are 14 residues in the CDR3. The CDR3 here is CASSYLAGGVEQYF. The CDR3 DNA sequence: TGTGCCAGCAGCTATCTAGCGGGAGGGGTCGAGCAGTACTTC.

The CDR3 DNA sequence: TGTGCCAGCACCACCTTTCCCACTAAGCCCCATGAGCAGTTCTTC. This translates into CASTTFPTKPHEQFF. The rearrangement joins TRBV7-8 to TRBJ2-1; D remains unclear. Per the germline V gene, CDR1 is SGHVS and CDR2 is FQNEAQ. CDR3 length equals 15 residues. V gave up 7 bases and J gave up 8 bases, with 21 bases separating them.

This chain joins TRBV28 and TRBJ1-1; the D gene is possibly TRBD1 (6 bases). The CDR3 has 13 amino acids. Germline CDR1 and CDR2: MDHEN and SYDVKM. V dropped 5 bases and J dropped 7 bases, with 14 bases sitting between them. CDR3 in DNA: TGTGCCAGCAGTCAAAGGGGGGCCAGTGAAGCTTTCTTT. It specifies CASSQRGASEAFF. The complete variable domain, with remaining parts taken from reference TRBV28 and TRBJ1-1, reads DVKVTQSSRYLVKRTGEKVFLECVQDMDHENMFWYRQDPGLGLRLIYFSYDVKMKEKGDIPEGYSVSREKKERFSLILESASTNQTSMYLCASSQRGASEAFFGQGTRLTVV.

In regard to this clone: This same CDR3 is encoded by further DNA sequences in the sample. The chain employs TRBV9 and TRBJ2-1; TRBD2 agrees at 8 bases. J was trimmed by 0 bases and V by 2 bases; bases with no gene match: 1. CDR1 and CDR2 from the germline V gene are SGDLS and YYNGEE. The CDR3 has 15 amino acids. Written as DNA, the CDR3 is TGTGCCAGCAGCGTTAGCGGGACCTCCTACAATGAGCAGTTCTTC. This sequence encodes CASSVSGTSYNEQFF.

The V gene is TRBV9, the J gene TRBJ2-1; maybe TRBD2 (6 bases). V gave up 0 bases and J gave up 4 bases, with 11 bases separating them. The germline V gene encodes CDR1 SGDLS and CDR2 YYNGEE. The CDR3 sequence is 15 residues long. The CDR3 protein is CASSVGAGKYNEQFF. Written as DNA, the CDR3 is TGTGCCAGCAGCGTAGGTGCGGGAAAGTACAATGAGCAGTTCTTC.

The V gene is TRBV7-9, the J gene TRBJ2-1; TRBD2 aligns across 10 bases. CDR3 length equals 16 residues. Germline-derived CDR1 and CDR2 are SEHNR and FQNEAQ (reference sequence). V shed 1 base, J shed 7 bases, and the junction held 7 bases outside the gene matches. CDR3 residues: CASSLDPSGRGNEQFF. The CDR3 nucleotides read TGTGCCAGCAGCTTAGACCCTAGCGGGAGAGGTAATGAGCAGTTCTTC.

The chain links TRBV4-1 to TRBJ2-1; TRBD2 agrees at 11 bases. CDR3 length: 16 amino acids. The germline V gene encodes CDR1 MGHRA and CDR2 YSYEKL. With V trimmed by 3 bases and J by 4 bases, 5 bases remained unmatched. This chain's CDR3 is CASSHATSGAYNEQFF. In DNA form, the CDR3 reads TGCGCCAGCAGCCACGCGACTAGCGGGGCGTACAATGAGCAGTTCTTC.

This rearrangement joins TRBV6-5 to TRBJ2-1, with 11 nucleotides matching TRBD2. Germline V gene lookup returns CDR1 MNHEY and CDR2 SVGAGI. The length of the CDR3 is 15 residues. With 6 bases clipped from V and 6 bases from J, the junction kept 7 bases outside the gene matches. The CDR3 DNA follows: TGTGCCAGCAGCCCACATAGCGGGAGGGCCAATGAGCAGTTCTTC. Its translation is CASSPHSGRANEQFF.

V is TRBV27 and J is TRBJ2-7; D call uncertain. There are 14 residues in the CDR3. The germline V gene has CDR1 MNHEY and CDR2 SMNVEV (reference sequence). V was clipped by 6 bases and J by 2 bases, with 14 bases between them. The CDR3 sequence: CASRSGPSAYEQYF. In DNA form, the CDR3 reads TGTGCCAGCAGATCCGGCCCGAGCGCCTACGAGCAGTACTTC.

The CDR3 region is CASSLVGSRGEQFF. The CDR3 bases are TGTGCCAGCAGTTTGGTCGGATCCCGTGGTGAGCAGTTCTTC. The chain joins TRBV27 to TRBJ2-1, with D unclear. CDR3 length: 14 amino acids. Trimming left V 3 bases short and J 9 bases short, with 15 bases between. Germline V CDR1 and CDR2: MNHEY, SMNVEV (reference sequence).

The chain has TRBV6-5 and TRBJ2-5; TRBD2 matches 9 bases. Germline loops: CDR1 MNHEY, CDR2 SVGAGI. The J segment lost 1 base and the V segment lost 2 bases, leaving 2 bases of the junction unmatched. The CDR3 spans 15 residues. The CDR3: CASSYASGIQETQYF. The CDR3 DNA follows: TGTGCCAGCAGTTACGCTAGCGGGATCCAAGAGACCCAGTACTTC.

The chain has TRBV9 and TRBJ1-1, with D perhaps TRBD1 (6 bases). Germline V gene data show CDR1 as SGDLS and CDR2 as YYNGEE. The CDR3 covers 13 residues. V dropped 6 bases and J dropped 5 bases, with 14 bases sitting between them. The CDR3 nucleotides are TGTGCCAGCAATCAGGGGCGCGGGACTGAAGCTTTCTTT. Translation: CASNQGRGTEAFF. The whole variable domain, filled in from reference TRBV9 and TRBJ1-1, reads DSGVTQTPKHLITATGQRVTLRCSPRSGDLSVYWYQQSLDQGLQFLIQYYNGEERAKGNILERFSAQQFPDLHSELNLSSLELGDSALYFCASNQGRGTEAFFGQGTRLTVV.